The TCR beta chain under discussion was sequenced for a study of cytomegalovirus exposure and HLA in healthy donors (dated by TCRdb to 2015 to 2018). Study-level background: An earlier analysis of roughly 500 of the donors reported approximately 300 Gb of sequence data and some 120 million unique TCR beta sequences from about 180 million T cells. An early release covering 550 to 700 HLA-typed donors comprised approximately 300 gigabases of sequencing data and some 79 million unique TCR sequences. Of the 350 to 450 genotyped donors, 75% to 85% were placed in the genetic ancestry cluster associated with self-reported Caucasian donors. The study was designed to test whether signatures of past pathogen exposure could be identified by cataloging public T cell receptors. The study profiled the T cell repertoires of 550 to 700 subjects by immunosequencing and related them to cytomegalovirus serostatus. Along with the roughly 670-subject first cohort, a separate validation cohort of 120 different subjects was used. High-throughput TCR immunosequencing, statistical association of individual TCRs with disease status, and machine learning were combined to predict cytomegalovirus infection status. A later analysis re-analyzed previously published TCR beta repertoires from about 730 donors and added high-resolution HLA genotyping to study TCR occurrence patterns. The later analysis used no new phenotypic data to find candidate immune exposures, relying instead on TCR beta sequences and their occurrence across donors. In an earlier analysis of 500 to 650 of the donors, high-throughput TCR beta sequencing was used to judge whether each TCR beta V gene segment behaved as functional or pseudogenic. Donor age, sex, ethnicity and CMV serostatus were compiled alongside the repertoire data. A later genetic analysis took genome-wide SNP genotypes for about 55% of the 666 donors and used that subset as a discovery cohort. All discovery cohort repertoires had been generated on a single sequencing platform. HLA typing covered class I and class II loci at four-digit resolution. Typing coverage varied by locus: roughly 629-630 donors for A, B, C, DRB1 and DQB1; about 520 for DQA1; more than 600 for DPA1; around 450 for DPB1. Roughly five DR-DQ haplotypes were handled as single units for association and clustering because linkage in the cohort was strong. On average, 235,054 unique TCR beta nucleotide sequences were sequenced per donor among 398 genotyped donors of the cohort, with 15% to 20% of those sequences being non-productive. Beyond this particular receptor, the publication reports: A later analysis found that HLA-associated TCR beta chains were more clonally expanded and had lower generation probabilities than equally common non-associated chains. According to a later analysis, TCR association rates differed among HLA loci, with DRB1 alleles showing the most associated TCRs and HLA-C alleles showing the fewest. Linkage disequilibrium might explain the correlated functional status among segregating V segments, but an unknown experimental factor could not be ruled out. Because HLA typing was unavailable for some donors at each locus, only the typed subset was used in association tests. Sequencing depth was assumed to be roughly uniform across donors in the presence/absence analyses, though that assumption may not hold. Most TCR sequences were observed very rarely across donors, whereas some public TCRs were present in many individuals. The 87-base-pair reads could not distinguish some IMGT-functional V segments, including TRBV6-2 and TRBV6-3, so those segments were excluded. According to a later analysis, most CMV-associated TCR beta chains appeared to be HLA-restricted, and the HLA associations seemed to be driven largely by CMV exposure. In a later analysis, around 17,000 TCR beta sequences were associated with specific HLA alleles at a false discovery rate of 0.05. The study listed approximately 150 TCR beta chains as associated with cytomegalovirus. A later genetic analysis associated a missense DCLRE1C variant with V-gene and J-gene trimming of TCR beta chains, and an independent cohort replicated the association. A further reported finding was that TCR beta sequences accurately predicted the HLA-A and HLA-B alleles for most subjects in the first cohort. According to the authors, the approach could potentially be generalized to other disease states and immunological phenotypes. The cohort was sequenced for TCR beta chains only, and without alpha or paired-chain data the features that could be detected were limited. In vitro tests confirmed that a few of the cytomegalovirus-associated TCR beta chains recognize cytomegalovirus antigens. When HLA alleles, especially DR and DQ, strongly co-occurred, attributing TCR associations to individual alleles was difficult. Compared with the approximately 700-donor mean, donors in an Asian-associated ancestry cluster had fewer N-insertions in productive TCRs, according to a later genetic analysis. CMV serostatus was the only immune exposure information available for the cohort. An earlier analysis of around 500 of the donors showed that most TCR beta V segments appeared in productive rearrangements either about 87% or about 30% of the time, which broadly matched IMGT annotations. In a later analysis, several top co-occurrence clusters were reported to appear linked to parvovirus B19, influenza, CMV and Epstein-Barr virus. Because counts were too low, seventeen rarely observed V segments, including chromosome 9 orphons, were excluded from the earlier analysis of around 590 of the donors. A group of highly shared sequence variants was considered likely to be a technical artifact of the sequencing pipeline. In both the original and validation cohorts, the classifier was reported to diagnose cytomegalovirus status with high specificity and sensitivity.

The method was the immunoSEQ multiplex PCR assay. A mixture of 60 forward primers for TCR Vbeta segments and 13 reverse primers for TCR Jbeta segments was used in the multiplex PCR. A multiplex PCR assay on genomic DNA amplified the CDR3 region of rearranged TCR beta genes. On the Illumina HiSeq System, the amplified TCR beta libraries were sequenced as 87-base-pair reads. Turning to the authors' computational methods: A later analysis counted 65 million to 90 million unique TCR beta chains across the 550 to 750 repertoires, and roughly 9.9 million of these chains were shared by at least two donors. To remove PCR and sequencing errors, raw reads were error-corrected and collapsed into unique sequences using a nearest-neighbor algorithm that merged closely related sequences. Alignment of CDR3 sequences to IMGT reference sequences was used to assign V, D and J gene segments. Each retained sequence needed at least a six-nucleotide match to both a V gene segment and a J gene segment. Rearrangements were called productive when the CDR3 lacked stop codons and stayed in frame with V and J; all others were non-productive. CDR3 was defined by IMGT convention, running from the second conserved V-encoded cysteine to the conserved J-encoded phenylalanine. The earlier analysis of about 590 of the donors excluded sequences that lacked an unambiguous match to a single V gene segment. In an earlier analysis of approximately 560 of the donors, a V segment was called functional when productive rearrangements were above 56.7%, and segregating when the standard deviation between donors exceeded 5%. A statistical classification framework was built for diagnosing cytomegalovirus status from the catalog of TCR beta chain sequences. In a later analysis, V and J genes were assigned by comparing TCR nucleotide sequences against IMGT/GENE-DB human TR gene sequences. The TCRdist pipeline was used in a later analysis to assign CDR3 sequences and most-parsimonious VDJ recombination scenarios. In a later analysis, each TCR beta chain was defined by its CDR3 amino acid sequence together with its V-gene family, and reads without a unique V-gene family were excluded. To address suspected cross-contamination and a sequencing artifact, a later analysis removed roughly 580 highly shared, low-generation-probability nucleotide sequences. In a later analysis, a clonal expansion index was calculated for each public chain from normalized within-repertoire ranks of inferred template counts. Generation probabilities in a later analysis came from a VDJ recombination model fitted to out-of-frame rearrangements, and those results were checked against IGoR. A later analysis scored TCR-TCR, TCR-HLA and TCR-CMV co-occurrence with hypergeometric tests, applying a repertoire-size bias correction to TCR pairs. False discovery rates were estimated in a later analysis by permuting HLA or CMV assignments 20 times. In a later analysis, co-occurring TCRs were grouped with DBSCAN, and TCRdist sequence similarity was added when clustering was performed within HLA-allele-positive subsets. For co-occurrence clustering, repertoires with fewer than 30,000 or more than 120,000 public chains were excluded, along with a handful of repertoires with anomalous nucleotide sharing. TCRdb holds this immuneACCESS table with in-frame rearrangements only. Some clones are missing; in checked studies, unresolved V genes explain under half, and the rest has no known cause. Clonal size and the V and J genes are those of that table, whereas D and trimming came from the DNA. The sample table holds almost 200,000 clones, of which 70% to 80% were seen once. The top ten clonotypes cover around 0.4% of the sample.

The cohort comprised more than 550 healthy bone marrow donors. At the time of sampling, all cohort members were nominally healthy, though unrecorded immune exposures were likely present. The donor tested CMV seropositive and was one of the 289 seropositive cohort members. A peripheral blood sample was collected from each donor, and TCR beta sequencing was performed on peripheral blood mononuclear cells. Genomic DNA was extracted from the blood cell samples with the Qiagen DNeasy Blood Extraction Kit. As regards this clone: Its antigen is not yet known. Base-call qualities are not available, and no considerably larger clone is one nucleotide away.

Between the V and J ends, shortened by 6 bases and 7 bases respectively, the junction contains 7 bases. The CDR3 goes from the cysteine to the phenylalanine over 11 residues. CDR3 DNA only is kept here, 33 bases in frame from base 1. The germline V gene provides CDR1 MNHEY and CDR2 SVGAGI. The chain links TRBV6-5 with TRBJ2-1; the D segment could be TRBD2, given 5 matching bases. Sequenced: PBMCs. The sequence came from a male donor in good health and CMV-seropositive. In nucleotide form, the sequence is TGTGCCAGCAGCCGGGAAAATGAGCAGTTCTTC. The resulting protein is CASSRENEQFF.